A single sample is the source of the 32 T cell receptor beta chains below, sequenced in a study of CD8+CD57+ T cells in acquired aplastic anemia. CDR3 and TCR beta VDJ profiling relied on genomic DNA as the template. Each CDR3 protein gets one entry after TCRdb re-called the reads with MiXCR. The sample has tens of thousands of distinct CDR3 sequences; 65% to 80% are singletons. Sequencing was performed on sorted CD4+, CD8+, or CD8+CD57+ T cells (not recorded which) from PBMCs. Receptors were obtained from a human donor in good health, serving as a control.

This clonotype was seen ten or more times. The CDR3 is CASSQVSGGGNEQFF. For the CDR3, the DNA is TGCGCCAGCAGCCAAGTCAGCGGGGGGGGGAATGAGCAGTTCTTC. The chain couples TRBV4-1 to TRBJ2-1, with 10 bases fitting TRBD2. Trimming at V came to 1 base and at J to 7 bases, leaving 4 bases not matched to a gene. Germline CDR1 MGHRA, CDR2 YSYEKL. CDR3 size: 15 residues.

The chain has TRBV2 and TRBJ1-6; D ambiguous. The V and J ends lost 8 bases and 8 bases respectively, with 7 bases between them. CDR3 size: 11 residues. Germline-derived CDR1 and CDR2 are SNHLY and FYNNEI. The CDR3, as DNA: TGTGCCAGCGGCCTCGATTCACCCCTCCACTTT. Protein sequence: CASGLDSPLHF.

V usage is TRBV12-3 or TRBV12-4 and J usage is TRBJ2-1, with 11 positions matching TRBD2. With 9 bases clipped from V and 5 bases from J, the junction kept 6 bases outside the gene matches. CDR3 length: 14 amino acids. In nucleotides, the CDR3 is TGTGCCAGTAGCGGGGGGGCCCACCACAATGAGCAGTTCTTC. Amino acid sequence: CASSGGAHHNEQFF.

Only one count was recorded for this clonotype. V and J are TRBV9 and TRBJ2-1; D tentatively fits TRBD1 or TRBD2 (6 bases each). There are 16 residues in the CDR3. Germline V lookup: CDR1 SGDLS, CDR2 YYNGEE. Trimming took 0 bases from V and 7 from J, leaving 17 bases between them. CDR3 region: CASSVAGTPAGNEQFF. The CDR3 DNA reads as TGTGCCAGCAGCGTAGCGGGGACACCTGCGGGAAATGAGCAGTTCTTC.

This chain uses TRBV7-9 with TRBJ2-3, with D possibly being TRBD2 (5 bases). From germline, CDR1 is SEHNR and CDR2 FQNEAQ (reference sequence). Trimming cost V 3 bases and J 4 bases, with 8 bases left between them. The CDR3 loop spans 13 amino acids. CDR3 amino acids: CASSLDWSDTQYF. The CDR3 DNA is TGTGCCAGCAGCTTGGACTGGTCAGATACGCAGTATTTT.

This sequence joins TRBV6-5 and TRBJ2-7; 14 nucleotides line up with TRBD2. Germline V gene lookup returns CDR1 MNHEY and CDR2 SVGAGI. Losses at the gene ends were 3 bases for V and 6 bases for J; bases not matched to a gene: 10. CDR3 size: 17 residues. The CDR3 bases are TGTGCCAGCAGTTATACTAGGACTAGCGGGGGGTGGAGCGAGCAGTACTTC. This codes for CASSYTRTSGGWSEQYF.

This clonotype turned up a few times. This chain connects TRBV2 to TRBJ2-1; 10 positions agree with TRBD2. With 2 bases clipped from V and 16 bases from J, the junction kept 5 bases outside the gene matches. This CDR3 spans 12 amino acids. CDR1 SNHLY and CDR2 FYNNEI come from the germline V gene. This chain's CDR3 is CASSETGTSVFF. For the CDR3, the DNA is TGTGCCAGCAGTGAAACCGGGACTAGCGTTTTCTTC.

The V gene is TRBV2, the J gene TRBJ2-3, with unresolved D. Germline CDR1 reads SNHLY; CDR2 reads FYNNEI. CDR3 length equals 12 residues. V was trimmed by 6 bases and J by 6 bases, leaving 10 bases between them. CDR3 nucleotides: TGTGCCAGCAGGTCCGGTGGGGATACGCAGTATTTT. This codes for CASRSGGDTQYF.

This chain links TRBV7-9 with TRBJ2-5, with D perhaps matching TRBD2 (5 bases). Matching the DNA end better, TRBJ2-7 makes the J call doubtful. Germline loops: CDR1 SEHNR, CDR2 FQNEAQ (reference sequence). CDR3 length: 13 amino acids. The CDR3 protein is CASRDKTSYEQYF. CDR3 nucleotides: TGTGCCAGCCGGGATAAGACATCCTACGAGCAGTACTTC.

J is TRBJ2-7 and V is TRBV25-1; 8 nucleotides agree with TRBD2. The CDR3 is 15 amino acids. The germline V gene has CDR1 MGHDK and CDR2 SYGVNS. Germline trimming cut 6 bases from V and 2 bases from J; bases unmatched to any gene: 9. Here the CDR3 reads CASSSPGGNAYEQYF. CDR3 sequence (DNA): TGTGCCAGCAGCTCTCCGGGGGGGAACGCCTACGAGCAGTACTTC.

The V gene is TRBV20-1, the J gene TRBJ2-7; D uncertain. The CDR3 totals 12 residues. V shed 2 bases and J shed 6 bases, with 11 bases lying between them. In germline, CDR1 is DFQATT, CDR2 SNEGSKA (reference sequence). CDR3 nucleotides: TGCAGTGCTAGATCCCCCGGCGGCGAGCAGTACGTC. It codes for CSARSPGGEQYV.

The rearrangement uses TRBV9 and TRBJ1-2; TRBD1 matches at 7 bases. Germline V gene lookup returns CDR1 SGDLS and CDR2 YYNGEE. V trimming: 4 bases; J trimming: 4 bases; junction bases outside the gene matches: 10. This CDR3 comprises 15 residues. The CDR3 region is CASSPPTGHSYGYTF. Here the CDR3 DNA reads TGTGCCAGCAGCCCACCGACAGGGCACTCCTATGGCTACACCTTC.

This sequence joins TRBV10-3 and TRBJ2-7; 9 bases map to TRBD1. The CDR3 covers 14 residues. From germline, CDR1 is ENHRY and CDR2 SYGVKD. Unmatched junction bases numbered 5, after V lost 4 bases and J lost 4 bases. As DNA, the CDR3 is TGTGCCATCAGTGGGGGGACAGGGTCGTACGAGCAGTACTTC. Translated, it gives CAISGGTGSYEQYF.

The rearrangement uses TRBV5-6 and TRBJ1-2; the D is unclear. Germline CDR1 reads SGHDT; CDR2 reads YYEEEE. The V and J ends lost 0 bases and 2 bases respectively, with 5 bases between them. This CDR3 region has 13 residues. CDR3 in DNA: TGTGCCAGCAGCTTGGGCACGAACTATGGCTACACCTTC. Translation gives CASSLGTNYGYTF. The entire variable domain, with the rest obtained from reference TRBV5-6 and TRBJ1-2, is as follows: DAGVTQSPTHLIKTRGQQVTLRCSPKSGHDTVSWYQQALGQGPQFIFQYYEEEERQRGNFPDRFSGHQFPNYSSELNVNALLLGDSALYLCASSLGTNYGYTFGSGTRLTVV.

This chain links TRBV2 with TRBJ2-1; a weak D match, TRBD2 (5 bases). Germline loops: CDR1 SNHLY, CDR2 FYNNEI. Trimming shortened V by 4 bases and J by 8 bases, and 15 bases separated the two germline ends. The CDR3 sequence is 14 residues long. The CDR3 coding sequence is TGTGCCAGCAGTGTAGCCCTCCCCGGGGATGAGCAGTTCTTC. This gives the protein CASSVALPGDEQFF.

This chain joins TRBV9 and TRBJ2-5, with 10 nucleotides matching TRBD2. V lost 0 bases to trimming and J lost 2 bases; unmatched junction nucleotides: 1. There are 15 residues in the CDR3. Per the germline V gene, CDR1 is SGDLS and CDR2 is YYNGEE. The CDR3 spells CASSVATSGQETQYF. DNA of the CDR3: TGTGCCAGCAGCGTAGCGACTAGCGGGCAAGAGACCCAGTACTTC.

The chain employs TRBV24-1 and TRBJ2-5; TRBD2 aligns across 7 bases. The CDR3 is 13 amino acids. CDR1 is KGHDR and CDR2 is SFDVKD in the germline V gene. Germline trimming cut 7 bases from V and 5 bases from J; bases unmatched to any gene: 6. CDR3 bases: TGTGCCACCAGCTTAGCGGGTGGCGAGACCCAGTACTTC. It is translated as CATSLAGGETQYF.

This clonotype was recorded at least ten times. The chain couples TRBV4-3 to TRBJ2-5, with D perhaps TRBD1 or TRBD2 (6 bases each). The CDR3 is 19 residues long. CDR1 is LGHNA and CDR2 is YSLEER in the germline V gene. V shed 1 base and J shed 3 bases, with 24 bases lying between them. CDR3 residues: CASSQGRGPSNSTKETQYF. Here the CDR3 DNA reads TGCGCCAGCAGCCAAGGCCGGGGGCCTAGTAACTCAACAAAAGAGACCCAGTACTTC.

CDR3 region: CASSLGGNEGNTIYF. The CDR3 DNA reads TGTGCCAGCAGTTTAGGTGGGAATGAGGGAAACACCATATATTTT. The chain employs TRBV2 and TRBJ1-3; D is undetermined. Germline V gene sequence: CDR1 SNHLY, CDR2 FYNNEI. Trimming pared 5 bases from V and 4 bases from J, leaving 15 bases between. The CDR3 runs to 15 residues.

The V gene is TRBV10-3, the J gene TRBJ1-5, with a weak D call TRBD1 (6 bases). This CDR3 spans 16 amino acids. Between the trimmed V and J ends, which lost 3 bases and 1 base, there was a span of 13 bases. CDR1 and CDR2 (germline): ENHRY, SYGVKD. The CDR3: CAISESGTTSNQPQHF. CDR3 nucleotide sequence: TGTGCCATCAGTGAATCCGGGACAACAAGCAATCAGCCCCAGCATTTT.

The chain uses TRBV25-1 and TRBJ2-7, with 8 nucleotides matching TRBD2. This CDR3 is built from 14 residues. The germline V gene encodes CDR1 MGHDK and CDR2 SYGVNS. After removal of 6 bases from V and 0 bases from J, the junction contained 4 bases not matched to a gene. CDR3 DNA sequence: TGTGCCAGCAGCGGGGGGGGAACCTCCTACGAGCAGTACTTC. Protein product: CASSGGGTSYEQYF.

The chain employs TRBV19 and TRBJ2-7, with 7 bases identical to TRBD1. Germline V gives CDR1 LNHDA, CDR2 SQIVND (reference sequence). This CDR3 region has 15 residues. The J segment lost 5 bases and the V segment lost 4 bases, leaving 11 bases of the junction unmatched. The CDR3 DNA reads as TGTGCCAGTAGTACTCAGACAGGGTTTCTCGACGAGCAGTACTTC. Protein: CASSTQTGFLDEQYF.

A few counts support this clonotype. The V and J genes are TRBV7-9 and TRBJ2-6; the D gene is possibly TRBD2 (5 bases). The germline CDR1 and CDR2 sequences are SEHNR and FQNEAQ (reference sequence). Between the trimmed V and J ends, which lost 5 bases and 10 bases, there was a span of 18 bases. The CDR3 sequence is 15 residues long. The CDR3 DNA reads as TGTGCCAGCAGCCCTTCCCCCATCCGGGGTAACGTCCTGACTTTC. Protein sequence: CASSPSPIRGNVLTF.

The chain is built from TRBV7-2 and TRBJ2-7; D is uncertain. This CDR3 is built from 14 residues. Germline lookup yields CDR1 SGHTA and CDR2 FQGNSA. Trimming took 5 bases from V and 2 from J, leaving 13 bases between them. The CDR3 DNA reads as TGTGCCAGCAGCCCCGTTGTGCAAGCCTACGAGCAGTACTTC. Translating gives CASSPVVQAYEQYF.

The chain links TRBV20-1 to TRBJ2-7, with D perhaps TRBD2 (5 bases). The germline V gene encodes CDR1 DFQATT and CDR2 SNEGSKA (reference sequence). V lost 0 bases and J lost 2, with 8 bases in between. CDR3 length: 13 amino acids. The DNA for the CDR3 is TGCAGTGCTAGAGATGGACTCACCTACGAGCAGTACTTC. This translates into CSARDGLTYEQYF.

The chain employs TRBV13 and TRBJ1-4; TRBD1 matches 7 bases. The CDR3 has 16 amino acids. Germline V CDR1 and CDR2: PRHDT, FYEKMQ (reference sequence). CDR3 sequence (DNA): TGTGTTAGCAGCCAAGCCGACAGGGCAACTAATGAAAAACTGTTTTTT. Protein sequence: CVSSQADRATNEKLFF.

This chain joins TRBV15 and TRBJ1-2, with a tentative D call TRBD1 (6 bases). The CDR3 is made up of 13 amino acids. The germline gives CDR1 LNHNV, CDR2 YYDKDF (reference sequence). Trimming removed 3 bases at V and 5 bases at J, with 10 bases between. The CDR3 reads CATSRDSLYGYTF. The CDR3 DNA is TGTGCCACCAGCAGGGACAGTCTTTATGGCTACACCTTC.

This clonotype ranks as medium-sized. The chain employs TRBV15 and TRBJ2-7; TRBD1 matches at 8 bases. CDR1 LNHNV and CDR2 YYDKDF come from the germline V gene (reference sequence). The CDR3 consists of 14 residues. V trimming: 4 bases; J trimming: 7 bases; junction bases outside the gene matches: 9. CDR3 loop: CATSTPGQAGEQYF. CDR3 coding DNA: TGTGCCACCAGCACGCCGGGACAGGCCGGGGAGCAGTACTTC.

The V and J genes are TRBV7-2 and TRBJ1-4, with unresolved D. V lost 5 bases and J 11 bases, leaving 18 bases between the germline ends. Per germline, CDR1 SGHTA and CDR2 FQGNSA. The CDR3 has 14 residues. The CDR3 DNA sequence: TGTGCCAGCAGCCTGCGTGGGGAGAAGAGCAAACTGTTTTTT. Amino acids: CASSLRGEKSKLFF.

In its sample, this clonotype was seen once. The chain joins TRBV25-1 to TRBJ1-4; D is uncertain. The CDR3 sequence is 14 residues long. Trimming removed 3 bases at V and 3 bases at J, with 8 bases between. The V gene's germline CDR1 is MGHDK and CDR2 SYGVNS. CDR3 region: CASSDRPANEKLFF. CDR3 DNA sequence: TGTGCCAGCAGTGATCGGCCAGCTAATGAAAAACTGTTTTTT.

This chain connects TRBV24-1 to TRBJ2-5, with D uncertain. The V end was cut by 6 bases, the J end by 5 bases, with 12 bases between. Germline CDR1 and CDR2: KGHDR and SFDVKD. This CDR3 has 13 residues. CDR3 amino acids: CATSKDRQETQYF. Written as DNA, the CDR3 is TGTGCCACCAGTAAGGATCGCCAGGAGACCCAGTACTTC.

This chain links TRBV2 with TRBJ2-7, with a tentative D call TRBD1 (6 bases). Germline CDR1 and CDR2: SNHLY and FYNNEI. The CDR3 is 14 residues long. V gave up 3 bases and J gave up 4 bases, with 13 bases separating them. CDR3 in amino acids: CASSDGQGSYEQYF. The CDR3 DNA is TGTGCCAGCAGTGATGGGCAGGGGTCTTACGAGCAGTACTTC.